This T cell receptor beta chain was recorded in a study of siplizumab effects on memory and regulatory T cells. Findings and limits, study-wide: Alloreactive CD4+ clones that could be mapped were on average around 70% Treg-derived with siplizumab, against around 27% in controls. Unstimulated naive T cells seemed to show more diversity than memory cells did, and they also seemed to be among the major contributors to the alloresponse.

TCRdb's copy holds only in-frame clones and misses some; the assay was immunoSEQ multiplex PCR. The sample holds 90,000 to 120,000 clones, approximately 94% seen once. This CDR3 spans 18 amino acids. Germline V CDR1 and CDR2: MNHNS, SASEGT. The ends were cut back, 3 bases at V and 5 bases at J, with 24 bases in the middle. As for this clone: Its antigen is not identified.

The TCR was taken from a human donor in good health. Sequenced input: Tregs sorted from blood. V is TRBV6-1 and J is TRBJ2-3; D possibly matches TRBD1 or TRBD2 (5 bases each). In DNA, the CDR3 is TGTGCCAGCAGTGACAGTAAGGGACGGCTAGCAGCCCGAGATACGCAGTATTTT. Amino acid sequence: CASSDSKGRLAARDTQYF.